This TCR beta chain is drawn from a study of T cells expressing NK-cell markers. Study information: Among the eight sequenced donors, seven tested HCMV-seropositive and one tested seronegative.

TCRdb reprocessed the 5' RACE reads; each CDR3 protein has one entry and no DNA is given. The sample holds 120,000 to 150,000 distinct CDR3 sequences. Germline CDR1 is MDHEN and CDR2 is SYDVKM. CDR3 size: 15 residues. The sequencing input was blood T cells: a sorted CD56 or NKG2C T cell subset, CD4+ or CD8+ T cells, or bulk PBMC T cells (not recorded which). This sequence originates from a man between 18 and 29 years old in good health. This chain joins TRBV28 and TRBJ2-1. The chain's CDR3 is CATAIGLDNYNEQFF. The whole variable domain, remainder taken from reference TRBV28 and TRBJ2-1, is DVKVTQSSRYLVKRTGEKVFLECVQDMDHENMFWYRQDPGLGLRLIYFSYDVKMKEKGDIPEGYSVSREKKERFSLILESASTNQTSMYLCATAIGLDNYNEQFFGPGTRLTVL.